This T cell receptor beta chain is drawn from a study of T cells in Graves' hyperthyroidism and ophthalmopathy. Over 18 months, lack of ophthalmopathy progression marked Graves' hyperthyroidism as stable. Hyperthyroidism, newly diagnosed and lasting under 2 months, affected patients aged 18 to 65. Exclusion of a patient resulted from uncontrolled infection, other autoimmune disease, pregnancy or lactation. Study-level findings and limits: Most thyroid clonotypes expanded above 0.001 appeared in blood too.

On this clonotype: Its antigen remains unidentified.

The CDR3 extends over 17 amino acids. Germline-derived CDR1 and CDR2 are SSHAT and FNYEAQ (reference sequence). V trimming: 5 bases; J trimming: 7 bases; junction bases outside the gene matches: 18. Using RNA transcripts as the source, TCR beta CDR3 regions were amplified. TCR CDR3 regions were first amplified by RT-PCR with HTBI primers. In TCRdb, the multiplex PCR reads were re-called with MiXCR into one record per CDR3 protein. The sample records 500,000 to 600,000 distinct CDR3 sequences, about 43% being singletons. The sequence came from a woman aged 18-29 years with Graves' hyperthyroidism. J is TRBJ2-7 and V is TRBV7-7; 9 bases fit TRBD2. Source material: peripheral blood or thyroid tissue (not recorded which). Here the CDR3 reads CASSPMILAGSGGEQYF. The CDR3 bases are TGTGCCAGCAGCCCCATGATCCTAGCGGGATCTGGCGGTGAGCAGTACTTC.